The T cell receptor beta chain under discussion was sequenced for a study of blood T cells in healthy people across ages. Next came a second PCR, run for roughly 7 to 12 cycles, which used a sample-barcoded 5' primer along with a J-beta primer mix. TCRdb itself ran the 5' RACE reads through MiXCR, one entry per CDR3 protein. Here the sample spans around 1,000,000 distinct CDR3 sequences, under 30% being singletons. This clonotype was detected a few times. The antigen is undetermined. Study-wide results and caveats: TCR beta diversity, measured per million T cells, fell in a roughly linear way with age.

These data were also reused for a study on T cells of mothers and their children. As reported in that work: None of the identified T cell clones proved to be persistent microchimeric clones.

The material sequenced was blood. The origin of this receptor is a girl aged 2-10 years in good health.

In DNA form, the CDR3 reads TGTGCCAGCAGCTTAGAGGGAGCTCCCTATACGCAGTATTTT. It codes for CASSLEGAPYTQYF. This chain uses TRBV7-9 with TRBJ2-3, with a possible D match to TRBD2 (5 bases). Germline CDR1 is SEHNR and CDR2 is FQNEAQ (reference sequence). The length of the CDR3 is 14 residues. The V end was cut by 1 base, the J end by 7 bases, with 12 bases between.